Below, 15 T cell receptor beta chains from the same sample are listed, as sequenced in a study of blood T cells in healthy people across ages. Through a sample-barcoded 5' primer and a J-beta primer mix, a second PCR was run for about 7 to 12 cycles. One entry per CDR3 protein results from TCRdb running MiXCR on the 5' RACE reads. The repertoire includes approximately 800,000 distinct CDR3 sequences, under 80% of them detected once, and approximately 30% sits in the top ten. Material for sequencing was blood. All receptors derive from a man aged 25 to 40 in good health.

The chain is built from TRBV29-1 and TRBJ2-7, with a tentative D call TRBD1 (6 bases). The germline V gene encodes CDR1 SQVTM and CDR2 ANQGSEA. V dropped 7 bases and J dropped 0 bases, with 13 bases sitting between them. The CDR3 runs to 13 residues. CDR3 coding DNA: TGCAGCGCTGGTTCAGGGGACTCCTACGAGCAGTACTTC. Protein product: CSAGSGDSYEQYF.

The V and J genes are TRBV2 and TRBJ1-2, with D possibly matching TRBD1 (6 bases). Per germline, CDR1 SNHLY and CDR2 FYNNEI. V gave up 5 bases and J gave up 9 bases, with 19 bases separating them. The CDR3 has 14 residues. CDR3 nucleotide sequence: TGTGCCAGCAGTCTATCTTACAGGGAAGGGAGCTACACCTTC. Protein product: CASSLSYREGSYTF. The entire variable domain, with the rest obtained from reference TRBV2 and TRBJ1-2, is as follows: EPEVTQTPSHQVTQMGQEVILRCVPISNHLYFYWYRQILGQKVEFLVSFYNNEISEKSEIFDDQFSVERPDGSNFTLKIRSTKLEDSAMYFCASSLSYREGSYTFGSGTRLTVV.

Only one count was recorded for this clonotype. J is TRBJ2-3 and V is TRBV20-1, with D tentatively TRBD2 (7 bases). The CDR3 extends over 15 amino acids. CDR1 and CDR2 (germline): DFQATT, SNEGSKA (reference sequence). V dropped 3 bases and J dropped 2 bases, with 15 bases sitting between them. CDR3 DNA sequence: TGCAGTGCTAGTAGCCGGGGGGCAATCACAGATACGCAGTATTTT. Protein sequence: CSASSRGAITDTQYF.

This clonotype showed up just a few times. This chain uses TRBV7-2 with TRBJ1-1; possible D gene TRBD1, 5 bases. CDR3 length: 13 amino acids. CDR1 is SGHTA and CDR2 is FQGNSA in the germline V gene. V lost 1 base to trimming and J lost 8 bases, with 11 bases between them. The chain's CDR3 is CASSLEGISEAFF. In DNA form, the CDR3 reads TGTGCCAGCAGCTTAGAGGGGATATCCGAAGCTTTCTTT.

The J gene is TRBJ1-2, the V gene TRBV15, with D hard to call. Looked up from germline, CDR1 is LNHNV and CDR2 is YYDKDF (reference sequence). V gave up 2 bases and J gave up 7 bases, with 8 bases separating them. The CDR3 totals 12 residues. CDR3 in amino acids: CATSRSTGGYTF. CDR3 DNA sequence: TGTGCCACCAGCAGAAGTACTGGTGGCTACACCTTC.

The chain uses TRBV12-3 or TRBV12-4 and TRBJ2-1; tentatively, D is TRBD1 (6 bases). V gave up 5 bases and J gave up 7 bases, with 12 bases separating them. This CDR3 has 13 amino acids. The CDR3 loop is CASSGGLRNEQFF. The CDR3 DNA follows: TGTGCCAGCAGTGGGGGCCTTAGGAATGAGCAGTTCTTC.

V is TRBV13 and J is TRBJ2-5; TRBD1 matches at 7 bases. The CDR3 is made up of 15 amino acids. Per the germline V gene, CDR1 is PRHDT and CDR2 is FYEKMQ (reference sequence). V shed 4 bases and J 6 bases; nucleotides not matched to a gene: 11. CDR3 protein: CASSSDNRQGKTQYF. CDR3 in DNA: TGTGCCAGCAGCTCCGATAATCGACAGGGCAAGACCCAGTACTTC. Full variable domain (missing parts from reference TRBV13 and TRBJ2-5): AAGVIQSPRHLIKEKRETATLKCYPIPRHDTVYWYQQGPGQDPQFLISFYEKMQSDKGSIPDRFSAQQFSDYHSELNMSSLELGDSALYFCASSSDNRQGKTQYFGPGTRLLVL.

The V gene is TRBV5-1, the J gene TRBJ1-2, with D unclear. Germline V gene data show CDR1 as SGHRS and CDR2 as YFSETQ. CDR3 length equals 13 residues. V was clipped by 3 bases and J by 5 bases, with 11 bases between them. CDR3 region: CASSYSFGYGYTF. CDR3 DNA: TGCGCCAGCAGCTACAGCTTCGGGTATGGCTACACCTTC.

V usage is TRBV20-1 and J usage is TRBJ2-7, with D unclear. V was pared by 6 bases and J by 5 bases, with 23 bases between. CDR3 size: 15 residues. Germline CDR1 is DFQATT and CDR2 is SNEGSKA (reference sequence). The CDR3 loop is CSASRFVGIGNEQYF. CDR3 DNA: TGCAGTGCAAGTCGGTTCGTGGGTATAGGCAACGAGCAGTACTTC.

The chain combines TRBV7-8 with TRBJ2-2; D is uncertain. V was clipped by 5 bases and J by 4 bases, with 11 bases between them. In germline, CDR1 is SGHVS, CDR2 FQNEAQ. The CDR3 runs to 14 residues. CDR3 bases: TGTGCCAGCAGCGAACGTTGGGCCACCGGGGAGCTGTTTTTT. It encodes CASSERWATGELFF.

Worth noting for this clonotype: Germline is not matched at one junction end, which may reflect a read error. This CDR3 is CASSPEERKDTQYF. In DNA form, the CDR3 reads TGTGCCAGCAGCCCGGAGGAGCGCAAGGATACGCAGTATTTT. This sequence joins TRBV5-1 and TRBJ2-3; D may be TRBD2 (5 bases). The CDR3 is 14 amino acids. Germline V gives CDR1 SGHRS, CDR2 YFSETQ.

The sample holds one count of this clonotype. The chain uses TRBV5-6 and TRBJ1-5; TRBD1 aligns across 7 bases. The CDR3 loop spans 18 amino acids. The J segment lost 0 bases and the V segment lost 1 base, leaving 10 bases of the junction unmatched. Germline-derived CDR1 and CDR2 are SGHDT and YYEEEE. The CDR3 DNA is TGTGCCAGCAGCTTGAAAGGGACAGCACCCGGTAGCAATCAGCCCCAGCATTTT. It is translated as CASSLKGTAPGSNQPQHF.

This rearrangement joins TRBV7-8 to TRBJ2-3; 12 bases match TRBD2. J gave up 0 bases and V 5 bases, and 12 bases lay outside the gene matches. The V gene's germline CDR1 is SGHVS and CDR2 FQNEAQ. This CDR3 region has 19 residues. This chain's CDR3 is CASSTTSGGFHTSTDTQYF. The CDR3 bases are TGTGCCAGCAGCACTACTAGCGGGGGGTTCCACACTAGCACAGATACGCAGTATTTT.

This clonotype was detected only once. This sequence joins TRBV20-1 and TRBJ2-4; TRBD1 aligns across 7 bases. Germline V gene sequence: CDR1 DFQATT, CDR2 SNEGSKA (reference sequence). The CDR3 consists of 15 residues. V dropped 1 base and J dropped 13; count of bases not matched to a gene: 16. The CDR3: CSARVEGAGNREQYF. In nucleotides, the CDR3 is TGCAGTGCTAGAGTTGAGGGGGCTGGGAACAGAGAGCAGTACTTC.

The rearrangement uses TRBV13 and TRBJ2-1, with D maybe TRBD1 (5 bases). This CDR3 is built from 15 residues. Trimming took 0 bases from V and 4 from J, leaving 10 bases between them. In germline, CDR1 is PRHDT, CDR2 FYEKMQ (reference sequence). For the CDR3, the DNA is TGTGCCAGCAGCTTAGGACAGGAGATTTACAATGAGCAGTTCTTC. Translated, it gives CASSLGQEIYNEQFF. Drawing the rest from reference TRBV13 and TRBJ2-1, the complete variable domain is AAGVIQSPRHLIKEKRETATLKCYPIPRHDTVYWYQQGPGQDPQFLISFYEKMQSDKGSIPDRFSAQQFSDYHSELNMSSLELGDSALYFCASSLGQEIYNEQFFGPGTRLTVL.